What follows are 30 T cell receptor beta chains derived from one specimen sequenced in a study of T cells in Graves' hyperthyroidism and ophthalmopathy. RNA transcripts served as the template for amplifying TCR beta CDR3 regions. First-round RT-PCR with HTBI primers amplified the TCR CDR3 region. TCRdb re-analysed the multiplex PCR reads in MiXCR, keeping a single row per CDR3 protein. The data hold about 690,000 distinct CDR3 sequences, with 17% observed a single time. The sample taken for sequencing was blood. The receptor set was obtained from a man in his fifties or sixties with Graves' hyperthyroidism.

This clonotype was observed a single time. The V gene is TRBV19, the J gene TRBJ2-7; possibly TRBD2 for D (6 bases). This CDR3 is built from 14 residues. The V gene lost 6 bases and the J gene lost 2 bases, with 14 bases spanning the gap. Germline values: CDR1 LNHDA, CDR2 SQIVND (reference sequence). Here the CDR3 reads CASRRDFLTYEQYF. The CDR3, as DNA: TGTGCCAGTAGAAGGGACTTTCTCACCTACGAGCAGTACTTC.

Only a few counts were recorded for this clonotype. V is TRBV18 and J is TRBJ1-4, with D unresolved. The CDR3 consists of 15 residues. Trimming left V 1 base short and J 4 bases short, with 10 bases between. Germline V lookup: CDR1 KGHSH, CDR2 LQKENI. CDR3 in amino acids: CASSPRHLNNEKLFF. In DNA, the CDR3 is TGTGCCAGCTCACCACGACACCTAAATAATGAAAAACTGTTTTTT.

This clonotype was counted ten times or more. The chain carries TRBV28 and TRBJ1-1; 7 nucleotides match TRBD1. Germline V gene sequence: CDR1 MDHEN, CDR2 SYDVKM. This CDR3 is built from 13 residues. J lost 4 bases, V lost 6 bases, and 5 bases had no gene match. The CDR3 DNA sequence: TGTGCCAGCAGCGCAAGACAGGGCACTGAAGCTTTCTTT. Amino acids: CASSARQGTEAFF.

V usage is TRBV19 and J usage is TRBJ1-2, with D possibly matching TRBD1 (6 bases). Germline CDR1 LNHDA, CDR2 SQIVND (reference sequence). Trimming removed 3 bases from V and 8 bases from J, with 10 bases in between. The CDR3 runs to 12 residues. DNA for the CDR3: TGTGCCAGTAGTATGGACAGATGGGGCTACACCTTC. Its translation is CASSMDRWGYTF.

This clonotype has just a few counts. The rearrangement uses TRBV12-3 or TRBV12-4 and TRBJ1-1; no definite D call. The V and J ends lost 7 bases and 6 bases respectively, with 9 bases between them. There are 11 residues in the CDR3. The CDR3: CASTRLAEAFF. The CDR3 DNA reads TGTGCCAGCACCCGTCTGGCTGAAGCTTTCTTT.

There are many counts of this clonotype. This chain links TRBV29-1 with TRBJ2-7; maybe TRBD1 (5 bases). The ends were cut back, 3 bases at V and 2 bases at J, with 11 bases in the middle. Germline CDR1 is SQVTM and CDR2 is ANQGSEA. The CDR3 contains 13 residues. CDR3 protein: CSVDGQGTYEQYF. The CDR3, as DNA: TGCAGCGTTGATGGCCAGGGAACCTACGAGCAGTACTTC.

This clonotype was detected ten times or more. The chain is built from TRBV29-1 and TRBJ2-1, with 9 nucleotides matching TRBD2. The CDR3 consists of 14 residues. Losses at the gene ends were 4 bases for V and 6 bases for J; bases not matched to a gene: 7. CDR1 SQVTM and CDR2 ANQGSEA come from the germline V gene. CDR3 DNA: TGCAGCGTTGTTCGGACTAGCGCTCTCAATGAGCAGTTCTTC. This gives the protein CSVVRTSALNEQFF.

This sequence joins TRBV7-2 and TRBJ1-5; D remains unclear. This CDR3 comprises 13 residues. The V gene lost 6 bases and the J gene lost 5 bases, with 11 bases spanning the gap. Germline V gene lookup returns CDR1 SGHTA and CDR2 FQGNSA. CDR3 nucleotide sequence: TGTGCCAGCAGTAGATTCGGGGATCAGCCCCAGCATTTT. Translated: CASSRFGDQPQHF.

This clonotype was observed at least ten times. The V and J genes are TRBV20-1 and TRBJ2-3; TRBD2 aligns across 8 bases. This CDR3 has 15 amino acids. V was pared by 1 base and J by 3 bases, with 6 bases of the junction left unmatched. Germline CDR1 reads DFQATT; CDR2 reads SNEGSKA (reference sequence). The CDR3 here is CSARASGSDTDTQYF. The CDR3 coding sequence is TGCAGTGCTAGAGCTAGCGGGTCGGATACAGATACGCAGTATTTT.

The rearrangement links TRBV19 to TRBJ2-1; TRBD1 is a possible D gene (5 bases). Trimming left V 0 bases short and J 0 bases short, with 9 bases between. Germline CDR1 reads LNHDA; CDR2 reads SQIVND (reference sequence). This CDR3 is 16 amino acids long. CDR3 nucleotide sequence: TGTGCCAGTAGTATAGATTGGGGCGGCTCCTACAATGAGCAGTTCTTC. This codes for CASSIDWGGSYNEQFF.

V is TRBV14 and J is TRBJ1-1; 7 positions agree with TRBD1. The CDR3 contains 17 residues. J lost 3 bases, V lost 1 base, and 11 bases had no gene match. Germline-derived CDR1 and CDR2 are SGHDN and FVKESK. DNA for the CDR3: TGTGCCAGCAGCCAAGCTCAGGGGGAAGAGAATGACACTGAAGCTTTCTTT. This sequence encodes CASSQAQGEENDTEAFF.

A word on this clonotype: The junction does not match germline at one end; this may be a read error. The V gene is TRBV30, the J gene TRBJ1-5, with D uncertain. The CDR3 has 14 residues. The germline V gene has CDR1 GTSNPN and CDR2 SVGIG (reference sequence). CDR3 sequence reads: CAWSWEGATQPQPF. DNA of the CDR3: TGTGCCTGGAGCTGGGAGGGCGCGACCCAGCCCCAGCCTTTT.

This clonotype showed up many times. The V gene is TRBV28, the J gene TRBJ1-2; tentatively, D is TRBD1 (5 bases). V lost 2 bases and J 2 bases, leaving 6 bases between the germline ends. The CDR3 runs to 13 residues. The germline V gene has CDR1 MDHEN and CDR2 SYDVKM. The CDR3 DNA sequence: TGTGCCAGCAGTTTAAGACAGAACTATGGCTACACCTTC. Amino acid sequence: CASSLRQNYGYTF.

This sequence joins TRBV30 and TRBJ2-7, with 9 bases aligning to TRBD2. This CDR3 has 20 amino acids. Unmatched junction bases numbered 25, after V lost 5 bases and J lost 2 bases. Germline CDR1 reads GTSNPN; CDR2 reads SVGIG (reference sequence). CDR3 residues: CAWAGHYTYAGTSFAYEQYF. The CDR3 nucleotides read TGTGCCTGGGCGGGACATTACACGTACGCCGGGACTAGCTTCGCCTACGAGCAGTACTTC.

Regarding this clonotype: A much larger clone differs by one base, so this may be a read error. The CDR3 sequence is CASGLSSTGELFF. CDR3 coding DNA: TGCGCCAGCGGCTTGTCGAGCACCGGGGAGCTGTTTTTT. V gene TRBV5-1 combines with J gene TRBJ2-2, with D unclear. This CDR3 has 13 residues. From germline, CDR1 is SGHRS and CDR2 YFSETQ.

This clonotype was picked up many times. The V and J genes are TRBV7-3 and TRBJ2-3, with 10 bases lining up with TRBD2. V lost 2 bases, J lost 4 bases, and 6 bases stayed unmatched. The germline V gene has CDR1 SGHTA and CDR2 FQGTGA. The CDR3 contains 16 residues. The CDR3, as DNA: TGTGCCAGCAGCTTATTGCCAGCGGGAGGGCCAGATACGCAGTATTTT. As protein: CASSLLPAGGPDTQYF.

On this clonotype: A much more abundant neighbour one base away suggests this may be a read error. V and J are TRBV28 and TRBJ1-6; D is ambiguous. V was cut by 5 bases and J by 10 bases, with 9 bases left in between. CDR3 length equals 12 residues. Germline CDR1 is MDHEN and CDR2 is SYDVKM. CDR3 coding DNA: TGTGCCAGCAGTACATCGACATCACCCCTCCACTTT. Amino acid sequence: CASSTSTSPLHF.

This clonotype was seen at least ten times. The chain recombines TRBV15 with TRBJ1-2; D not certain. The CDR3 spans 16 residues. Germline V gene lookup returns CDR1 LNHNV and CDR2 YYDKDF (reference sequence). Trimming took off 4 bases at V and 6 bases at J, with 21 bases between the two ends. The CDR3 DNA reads TGTGCCACCAGCACGGACCCATGGAGGGCGAGGGATGGCTACACCTTC. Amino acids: CATSTDPWRARDGYTF.

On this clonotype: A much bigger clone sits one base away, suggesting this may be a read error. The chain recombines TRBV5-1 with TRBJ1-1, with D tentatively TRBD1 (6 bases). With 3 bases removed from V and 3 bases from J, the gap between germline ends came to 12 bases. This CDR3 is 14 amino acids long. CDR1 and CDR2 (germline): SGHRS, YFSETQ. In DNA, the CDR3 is TGCGCCAGCAGCTCAACAGGGATGGACACTGAAGCTTTCTTT. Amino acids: CASSSTGMDTEAFF.

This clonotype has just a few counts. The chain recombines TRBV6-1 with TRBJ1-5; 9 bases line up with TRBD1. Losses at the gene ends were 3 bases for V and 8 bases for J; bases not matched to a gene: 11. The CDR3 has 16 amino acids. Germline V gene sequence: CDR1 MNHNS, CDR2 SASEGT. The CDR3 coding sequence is TGTGCCAGCAGTGAGGGGAACGGACAGGGGAGAGAGCCCCAGCATTTT. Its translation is CASSEGNGQGREPQHF.

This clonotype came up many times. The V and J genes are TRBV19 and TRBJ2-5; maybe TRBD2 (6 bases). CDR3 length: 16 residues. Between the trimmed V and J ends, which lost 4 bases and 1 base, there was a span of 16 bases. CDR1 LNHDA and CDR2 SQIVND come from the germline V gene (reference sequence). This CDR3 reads CASSRAPLAIQETQYF. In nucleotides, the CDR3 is TGTGCCAGTAGTAGAGCTCCCCTAGCGATCCAAGAGACCCAGTACTTC.

The CDR3 DNA reads as TGCAGCGTTGAAGAGATACAGGGAACCGATACGCAGTATTTT. Translated: CSVEEIQGTDTQYF. The chain uses TRBV29-1 and TRBJ2-3; D might be TRBD1 (6 bases). The V end lost 0 bases, the J end lost 6 bases, and 13 bases lay between the germline ends. The germline gives CDR1 SQVTM, CDR2 ANQGSEA. The CDR3 runs 14 residues.

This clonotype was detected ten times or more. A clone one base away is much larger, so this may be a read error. The CDR3 DNA sequence: TGTGCCAGCAGCGGAAAAGAGACCCAGTACTTC. Residues: CASSGKETQYF. The chain is built from TRBV28 and TRBJ2-5; D gene uncertain. V lost 6 bases to trimming and J lost 3 bases, with 5 bases between them. Germline V lookup: CDR1 MDHEN, CDR2 SYDVKM. The CDR3 has 11 amino acids.

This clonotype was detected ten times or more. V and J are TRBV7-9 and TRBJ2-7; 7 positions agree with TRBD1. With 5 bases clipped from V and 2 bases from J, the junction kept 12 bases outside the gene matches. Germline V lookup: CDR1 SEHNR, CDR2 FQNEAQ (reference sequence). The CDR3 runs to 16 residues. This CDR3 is CASSRDRAKRTYEQYF. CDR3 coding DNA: TGTGCCAGCAGCCGCGACAGGGCCAAAAGAACCTACGAGCAGTACTTC.

The CDR3 reads CASTDWQGPSYEQYF. Here the CDR3 DNA reads TGTGCCAGCACAGACTGGCAGGGGCCTTCCTACGAGCAGTACTTC. The J gene is TRBJ2-7, the V gene TRBV6-2 or TRBV6-3; possibly TRBD1 for D (6 bases). The CDR3 length is 15 residues. From germline, CDR1 is MNHEY and CDR2 SVGEGT. The V gene lost 7 bases and the J gene lost 1 base, with 17 bases spanning the gap.

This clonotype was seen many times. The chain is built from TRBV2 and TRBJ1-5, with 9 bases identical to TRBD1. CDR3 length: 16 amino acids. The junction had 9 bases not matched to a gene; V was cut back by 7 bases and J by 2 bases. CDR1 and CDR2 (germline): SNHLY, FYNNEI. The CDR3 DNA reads TGTGCCAGCACCGAACAGGGGGCACTGGGCAATCAGCCCCAGCATTTT. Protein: CASTEQGALGNQPQHF.

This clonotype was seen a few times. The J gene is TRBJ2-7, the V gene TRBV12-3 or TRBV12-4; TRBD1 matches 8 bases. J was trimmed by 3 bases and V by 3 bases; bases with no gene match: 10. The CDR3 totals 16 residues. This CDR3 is CASSFLTFGQGYEQYF. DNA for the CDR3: TGTGCCAGCAGTTTTCTCACTTTCGGACAGGGCTACGAGCAGTACTTC.

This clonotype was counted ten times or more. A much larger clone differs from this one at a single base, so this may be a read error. The DNA for the CDR3 is TGTGCCAGCAGCAGTCGACTAGCGGGAGGAGGAGATACGCAGTATTTT. Its translation is CASSSRLAGGGDTQYF. This sequence joins TRBV7-2 and TRBJ2-3; 13 positions match TRBD2. The germline V gene encodes CDR1 SGHTA and CDR2 FQGNSA. The CDR3 extends over 16 amino acids. Trimming took 5 bases from V and 5 from J; bases not matched to a gene: 7.

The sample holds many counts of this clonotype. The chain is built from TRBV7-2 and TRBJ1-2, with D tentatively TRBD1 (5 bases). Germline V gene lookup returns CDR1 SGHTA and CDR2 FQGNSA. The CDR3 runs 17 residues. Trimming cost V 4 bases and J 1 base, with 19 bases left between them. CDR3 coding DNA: TGTGCCAGCAGCTCTTCCCCGGCAGGGACTTTTAACTATGGCTACACCTTC. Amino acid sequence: CASSSSPAGTFNYGYTF.

The CDR3 region has the DNA TGTGCCAGCAGGTTAAGCGGGAGGGCCCCACTACACACAGATACGCAGTATTTT. This sequence encodes CASRLSGRAPLHTDTQYF. This chain joins TRBV7-9 and TRBJ2-3; TRBD2 agrees at 10 bases. The CDR3 runs to 18 residues. V was clipped by 6 bases and J by 2 bases; unmatched bases: 14. Germline assignment: CDR1 SEHNR and CDR2 FQNEAQ (reference sequence).